These 29 T cell receptor beta chains originate from one sample sequenced in a study of T cell clonotyping in hematopoietic cell transplantation (dated by TCRdb to the early 2020s). The time point label, as the study defines it: recipient sample about 28 days before transplant, after cytoreduction. Library method: the immunoSEQ multiplex PCR assay. Not all clones reach the TCRdb copy of this immuneACCESS table, which keeps in-frame sequences only. Checked studies attribute under half of the gap to unresolved V genes and leave the rest unexplained. The sample yields roughly 30,000 clones; around 82% were counted once. The ten top clones hold around 1.8% of the sample. The sample here was peripheral blood mononuclear cells, taken before stem cell transplant. The receptors were sampled from a man aged 35 to 55 with acute myeloid leukemia. Some clones in this sample may be carry-over from other donors' samples.

The V gene is TRBV27, the J gene TRBJ2-1; the D gene is possibly TRBD2 (6 bases). This CDR3 comprises 15 residues. Germline V CDR1 and CDR2: MNHEY, SMNVEV (reference sequence). Trimming pared 2 bases from V and 4 bases from J, leaving 12 bases between. CDR3 sequence: CASSLSRGKYNEQFF. CDR3 DNA sequence: TGTGCCAGCAGTTTAAGCCGGGGGAAGTACAATGAGCAGTTCTTC.

The chain carries TRBV6-1 and TRBJ2-2, with TRBD1 matching over 7 bases. CDR1 and CDR2 from the germline V gene are MNHNS and SASEGT. Trimming cost V 4 bases and J 0 bases; bases outside gene matches: 2. This CDR3 has 15 residues. The CDR3 bases are TGTGCCAGCAGTGTAGACAGGGCGAACACCGGGGAGCTGTTTTTT. Encoded protein: CASSVDRANTGELFF.

The chain employs TRBV7-2 and TRBJ2-7, with 9 bases that match TRBD1. The germline gives CDR1 SGHTA, CDR2 FQGNSA. The CDR3 totals 15 residues. The V gene end was trimmed by 1 base and the J gene end by 2 bases; junction bases not matched to a gene: 3. The CDR3 nucleotides read TGTGCCAGCAGCTTAGATTGGGACAGGGCCTACGAGCAGTACTTC. Translating it yields CASSLDWDRAYEQYF.

This clone was seen a few times. In DNA form, the CDR3 reads TGTGCCAGCAGCTCCGTGCCCCATCCCCGGGACGAGCAGTACTTC. It is translated as CASSSVPHPRDEQYF. The chain uses TRBV5-4 and TRBJ2-7; D is unclear. Germline V gene data show CDR1 as SGHNT and CDR2 as YYREEE (reference sequence). The CDR3 loop spans 15 amino acids. The V and J ends lost 3 bases and 5 bases respectively, with 18 bases between them.

The chain joins TRBV7-8 to TRBJ1-4, with no clear D. Germline CDR1 and CDR2: SGHVS and FQNEAQ. The V gene lost 1 base and the J gene lost 4 bases, with 7 bases spanning the gap. The CDR3 totals 14 residues. The CDR3 protein is CASSLGGLNEKLFF. The DNA of the CDR3 is TGTGCCAGCAGCTTAGGCGGTCTTAATGAAAAACTGTTTTTT.

V and J are TRBV28 and TRBJ2-6; D might be TRBD2 (7 bases). In germline, CDR1 is MDHEN, CDR2 SYDVKM. Trimming took off 7 bases at V and 1 base at J, with 14 bases between the two ends. The CDR3 spans 16 residues. The CDR3 here is CASMGGRWSGANVLTF. CDR3 in DNA: TGTGCCAGCATGGGGGGGCGATGGTCTGGGGCCAACGTCCTGACTTTC.

In this sample, this clone turned up once. The chain has TRBV5-8 and TRBJ2-3; no definite D call. The CDR3 totals 14 residues. Germline values: CDR1 SGHTS, CDR2 YDEGEE. Trimming took 2 bases from V and 4 from J, leaving 11 bases between them. In DNA form, the CDR3 reads TGTGCCAGCAGCTTACCCCCGGCCCCAGATACGCAGTATTTT. It codes for CASSLPPAPDTQYF.

The gene calls are TRBV19 and TRBJ2-4; D tentatively fits TRBD1 or TRBD2 (6 bases each). Per the germline V gene, CDR1 is LNHDA and CDR2 is SQIVND (reference sequence). This CDR3 has 17 amino acids. The V end lost 4 bases, the J end lost 1 base, and 17 bases lay between the germline ends. The CDR3 region is CASSTPDWRGAKNIQYF. The CDR3 DNA reads as TGTGCCAGTAGTACCCCCGATTGGAGGGGGGCCAAAAACATTCAGTACTTC. Supplemented by reference TRBV19 and TRBJ2-4, the full variable domain reads DGGITQSPKYLFRKEGQNVTLSCEQNLNHDAMYWYRQDPGQGLRLIYYSQIVNDFQKGDIAEGYSVSREKKESFPLTVTSAQKNPTAFYLCASSTPDWRGAKNIQYFGAGTRLSVL.

The gene calls are TRBV6-5 and TRBJ1-2; D is unclear. This CDR3 is built from 15 residues. Trimming left V 6 bases short and J 5 bases short, with 19 bases between. The germline gives CDR1 MNHEY, CDR2 SVGAGI. CDR3 bases: TGTGCCAGCAGACGGGGAGGGATCTCTGGTTATGGCTACACCTTC. Protein: CASRRGGISGYGYTF.

The chain employs TRBV5-1 and TRBJ1-5, with a possible D match to TRBD1 (5 bases). The CDR3 totals 15 residues. Trimming took 0 bases from V and 9 from J, leaving 16 bases between them. Germline CDR1 reads SGHRS; CDR2 reads YFSETQ. CDR3 loop: CASSLVPGEGTPQHF. The CDR3 nucleotides are TGCGCCAGCAGCTTGGTGCCGGGGGAGGGTACGCCCCAGCATTTT.

The V call is TRBV11-3, the J call TRBJ1-2; perhaps TRBD1 as D (5 bases). Germline CDR1 and CDR2: SGHNT and YENEEA. The CDR3 has 13 residues. The V gene lost 1 base and the J gene lost 6 bases, with 9 bases spanning the gap. CDR3 region: CASSLGGVDGYTF. As DNA, the CDR3 is TGTGCCAGCAGCTTAGGAGGGGTGGATGGCTACACCTTC.

The gene calls are TRBV13 and TRBJ1-2; 7 nucleotides align to TRBD1. This CDR3 is built from 14 residues. Trimming cost V 0 bases and J 8 bases; bases outside gene matches: 6. Germline V gene sequence: CDR1 PRHDT, CDR2 FYEKMQ (reference sequence). CDR3 region: CASSLGRGPAGYTF. The CDR3 DNA follows: TGTGCCAGCAGCTTAGGGAGGGGGCCGGCAGGCTACACCTTC.

The rearrangement links TRBV5-1 to TRBJ2-1; 10 bases map to TRBD2. V gave up 5 bases and J gave up 0 bases; unmatched junction bases: 5. The CDR3 sequence is 16 residues long. Looked up from germline, CDR1 is SGHRS and CDR2 is YFSETQ. CDR3 DNA sequence: TGCGCCAGCAGTTTACTAGCGGGAAACTCCTACAATGAGCAGTTCTTC. This encodes CASSLLAGNSYNEQFF.

The chain carries TRBV11-2 and TRBJ2-5; 10 bases map to TRBD2. Losses at the gene ends were 5 bases for V and 4 bases for J; bases not matched to a gene: 13. The CDR3 consists of 17 residues. Germline V gene data show CDR1 as SGHAT and CDR2 as FQNNGV. CDR3 bases: TGTGCCAGCAGCACCCGGTCCGGACTAGCGGAAAGAGAGACCCAGTACTTC. It encodes CASSTRSGLAERETQYF.

The chain couples TRBV6-6 to TRBJ2-7, with D possibly matching TRBD1 (6 bases). From germline, CDR1 is MNHNY and CDR2 SVGAGI (reference sequence). V was trimmed by 7 bases and J by 5 bases, leaving 12 bases between them. CDR3 size: 12 residues. The CDR3 sequence: CASKLGADEQYF. DNA for the CDR3: TGTGCCAGCAAATTGGGGGCGGACGAGCAGTACTTC.

V is TRBV29-1 and J is TRBJ2-7; D is undetermined. The CDR3 covers 13 residues. Germline values: CDR1 SQVTM, CDR2 ANQGSEA. V was pared by 3 bases and J by 5 bases, with 14 bases between. DNA of the CDR3: TGCAGCGTTGACAAGGGCGATAGCCACGAGCAGTACTTC. Its protein is CSVDKGDSHEQYF.

In this sample, this clone turned up once. The V and J genes are TRBV30 and TRBJ2-7; 7 nucleotides match TRBD1. Per germline, CDR1 GTSNPN and CDR2 SVGIG (reference sequence). Trimming removed 4 bases from V and 3 bases from J; junction bases left unmatched: 12. This CDR3 is 15 amino acids long. CDR3 residues: CAWNRIGTVLYEQYF. DNA for the CDR3: TGTGCCTGGAACCGCATAGGGACAGTTCTCTACGAGCAGTACTTC.

The sample holds one count of this clone. This rearrangement joins TRBV9 to TRBJ2-7; D is perhaps TRBD1 or TRBD2 (5 bases each). Trimming left V 0 bases short and J 3 bases short, with 16 bases between. The CDR3 has 16 residues. Looked up from germline, CDR1 is SGDLS and CDR2 is YYNGEE. The CDR3 DNA reads as TGTGCCAGCAGCGTAGATCCGGGGCGCTACCACTACGAGCAGTACTTC. Translating gives CASSVDPGRYHYEQYF.

The rearrangement uses TRBV7-3 and TRBJ1-6; D gene uncertain. There are 13 residues in the CDR3. CDR1 and CDR2 from the germline V gene are SGHTA and FQGTGA. Trimming cost V 5 bases and J 9 bases, with 11 bases left between them. In nucleotides, the CDR3 is TGTGCCAGCAGCGGAGTGAAGGGTTCACCCCTCCACTTT. Translating it yields CASSGVKGSPLHF.

The CDR3 DNA sequence: TGTGCCAGCAGCTTAGCTAGCGGGAGAGATACGCAGTATTTT. Amino acids: CASSLASGRDTQYF. The chain carries TRBV7-2 and TRBJ2-3; 9 nucleotides align to TRBD2. Germline CDR1 reads SGHTA; CDR2 reads FQGNSA. Losses at the gene ends were 0 bases for V and 5 bases for J; bases not matched to a gene: 0. The CDR3 contains 14 residues.

The V call is TRBV7-3, the J call TRBJ1-6; a possible D gene is TRBD1 (6 bases). Trimming took off 3 bases at V and 6 bases at J, with 9 bases between the two ends. This CDR3 region has 14 residues. Germline lookup yields CDR1 SGHTA and CDR2 FQGTGA. CDR3 protein: CASSFGGVNSPLHF. The DNA for the CDR3 is TGTGCCAGCAGCTTCGGGGGCGTTAATTCACCCCTCCACTTT. Full variable domain (outside the CDR3, taken from reference TRBV7-3 and TRBJ1-6): GAGVSQTPSNKVTEKGKYVELRCDPISGHTALYWYRQSLGQGPEFLIYFQGTGAADDSGLPNDRFFAVRPEGSVSTLKIQRTERGDSAVYLCASSFGGVNSPLHFGNGTRLTVT.

The chain links TRBV23-1 to TRBJ2-7; TRBD1 is a possible D gene (7 bases). TRBV23-1 is designated an ORF whose function remains uncertain. V was cut by 2 bases and J by 1 base, with 18 bases left in between. There are 17 residues in the CDR3. CDR3 coding DNA: TGCGCCAGCAGTCAACGCAAACAGGGGACTGCTTCCTACGAGCAGTACTTC. Encoded protein: CASSQRKQGTASYEQYF.

The rearrangement joins TRBV19 to TRBJ1-2; TRBD1 is a possible D gene (6 bases). Germline assignment: CDR1 LNHDA and CDR2 SQIVND (reference sequence). The V end was cut by 9 bases, the J end by 4 bases, with 18 bases between. The CDR3 spans 14 residues. The chain's CDR3 is CASEFQGQSYGYTF. In nucleotides, the CDR3 is TGTGCCAGCGAATTCCAGGGACAAAGCTATGGCTACACCTTC. The variable domain in full, with the rest retrieved from reference TRBV19 and TRBJ1-2, is DGGITQSPKYLFRKEGQNVTLSCEQNLNHDAMYWYRQDPGQGLRLIYYSQIVNDFQKGDIAEGYSVSREKKESFPLTVTSAQKNPTAFYLCASEFQGQSYGYTFGSGTRLTVV.

This chain connects TRBV5-4 to TRBJ2-2; 10 bases map to TRBD1. V gave up 5 bases and J gave up 4 bases; unmatched junction bases: 11. The germline gives CDR1 SGHNT, CDR2 YYREEE (reference sequence). The CDR3 has 17 residues. The CDR3 nucleotides read TGTGCCAGCAGACGGAGGCTGACAGGGGGCCCCACCGGGGAGCTGTTTTTT. Its translation is CASRRRLTGGPTGELFF. The variable domain in full, with the rest retrieved from reference TRBV5-4 and TRBJ2-2, is ETGVTQSPTHLIKTRGQQVTLRCSSQSGHNTVSWYQQALGQGPQFIFQYYREEENGRGNFPPRFSGLQFPNYSSELNVNALELDDSALYLCASRRRLTGGPTGELFFGEGSRLTVL.

This clone has only a few counts. This chain links TRBV27 with TRBJ2-7, with 7 bases aligning to TRBD1. CDR1 is MNHEY and CDR2 is SMNVEV in the germline V gene (reference sequence). The CDR3 consists of 12 residues. J lost 3 bases, V lost 6 bases, and 2 bases had no gene match. CDR3 in amino acids: CASRTGNYEQYF. The CDR3 DNA sequence: TGTGCCAGCAGGACAGGGAACTACGAGCAGTACTTC.

V and J are TRBV28 and TRBJ1-1; 7 bases line up with TRBD1. Germline V gives CDR1 MDHEN, CDR2 SYDVKM. The CDR3 is 15 residues long. V lost 5 bases to trimming and J lost 4 bases; unmatched junction nucleotides: 10. CDR3 sequence reads: CASSGEGQSPTEAFF. CDR3 nucleotide sequence: TGTGCCAGCAGTGGCGAGGGACAGTCACCCACTGAAGCTTTCTTT.

The chain couples TRBV2 to TRBJ1-2; D unclear. The V gene lost 8 bases and the J gene lost 8 bases, with 15 bases spanning the gap. The CDR3 totals 12 residues. CDR1 is SNHLY and CDR2 is FYNNEI in the germline V gene. CDR3: CASYLSLSGYTF. CDR3 DNA sequence: TGTGCCAGCTACTTGAGTTTATCGGGCTACACCTTC.

This chain uses TRBV11-2 with TRBJ2-7; 7 nucleotides agree with TRBD1. The CDR3 runs to 16 residues. Germline loops: CDR1 SGHAT, CDR2 FQNNGV. Trimming at V came to 1 base and at J to 1 base, leaving 7 bases not matched to a gene. The CDR3 sequence: CASSLGYNRGSYEQYF. CDR3 nucleotides: TGTGCCAGCAGCTTAGGCTACAACAGGGGATCCTACGAGCAGTACTTC.

This chain links TRBV11-3 with TRBJ2-2, with TRBD2 matching 9 bases. Germline lookup yields CDR1 SGHNT and CDR2 YENEEA. This CDR3 is built from 15 residues. Trimming took 4 bases from V and 0 from J; bases not matched to a gene: 0. DNA of the CDR3: TGTGCCAGCAGCTCTAGCGGGACGAACACCGGGGAGCTGTTTTTT. Amino acids: CASSSSGTNTGELFF.